The T cell receptor (beta chain) described here comes from a study of shared clonotypes between healthy human individuals. Overall study context: Each donor's CD8 memory used one plate, CD8 naive two, each CD4 subset three.

How the authors handled the data: Quality scores were absent from the junction-only immunoSEQ sequences, so filtering differed. Generated by immunoSEQ multiplex PCR, the TCRdb table keeps only in-frame clones and is missing some. That table supplies the V and J calls and clone size; D and trimming were determined from the DNA. The sample contains around 980,000 clones, more than 75% of which appear only once. The CDR3 consists of 12 residues. Trimming took off 8 bases at V and 9 bases at J, with 14 bases between the two ends. Germline CDR1 is MNHNS and CDR2 is SASEGT. The chain has TRBV6-1 and TRBJ1-5; D gene ambiguous. Sequencing was carried out using memory CD4+ T cells from PBMCs. The subset denotes: CD45RA-negative fraction. The source of this sequence is a man between 18 and 29 years old in good health. Some clones in this sample may be carry-over from other donors' samples. The CDR3 region has the DNA TGTGCCAGCCGTTCCAACGAGTGGCCCCAGCATTTT. This translates into CASRSNEWPQHF.